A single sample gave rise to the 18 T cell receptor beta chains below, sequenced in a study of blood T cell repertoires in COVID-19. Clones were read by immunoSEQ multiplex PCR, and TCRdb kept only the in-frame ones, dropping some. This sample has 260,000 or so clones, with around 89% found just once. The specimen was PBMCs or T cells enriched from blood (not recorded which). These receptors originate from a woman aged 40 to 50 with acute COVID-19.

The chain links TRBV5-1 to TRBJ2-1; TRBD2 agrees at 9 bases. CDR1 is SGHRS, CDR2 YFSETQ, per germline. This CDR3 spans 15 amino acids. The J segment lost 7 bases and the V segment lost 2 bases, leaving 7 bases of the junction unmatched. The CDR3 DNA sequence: TGCGCCAGCAGCTTACCGGGACTAGCTGTGAATGAGCAGTTCTTC. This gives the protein CASSLPGLAVNEQFF.

The CDR3 protein is CASSLTSGNAVTDTQYF. CDR3 DNA sequence: TGTGCCAGCAGCTTAACTAGCGGAAATGCCGTCACAGATACGCAGTATTTT. This chain links TRBV7-2 with TRBJ2-3; TRBD2 agrees at 8 bases. Germline loops: CDR1 SGHTA, CDR2 FQGNSA. J was trimmed by 2 bases and V by 2 bases; bases with no gene match: 9. This CDR3 has 17 residues.

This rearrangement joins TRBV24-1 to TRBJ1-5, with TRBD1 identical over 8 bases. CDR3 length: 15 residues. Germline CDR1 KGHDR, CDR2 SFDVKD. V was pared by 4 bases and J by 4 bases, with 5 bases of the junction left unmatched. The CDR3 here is CATSDPGTGNQPQHF. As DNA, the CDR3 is TGTGCCACCAGTGACCCTGGGACAGGAAATCAGCCCCAGCATTTT.

The CDR3 nucleotides read TGTGCCAGCAGTTACTTGGCCAGGGGTTCCACTGAAGCTTTCTTT. Its protein product is CASSYLARGSTEAFF. The J gene is TRBJ1-1, the V gene TRBV6-5, with D possibly matching TRBD1 (6 bases). The V end lost 1 base, the J end lost 4 bases, and 13 bases lay between the germline ends. The germline CDR1 and CDR2 sequences are MNHEY and SVGAGI. The CDR3 contains 15 residues.

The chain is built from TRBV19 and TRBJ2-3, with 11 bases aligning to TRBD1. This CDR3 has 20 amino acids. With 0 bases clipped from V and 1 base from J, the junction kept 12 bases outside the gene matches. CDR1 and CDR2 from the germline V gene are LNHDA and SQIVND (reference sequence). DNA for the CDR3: TGTGCCAGTAGTATAGATCTATGGGACAGGGGGAGAAGAGGCACAGATACGCAGTATTTT. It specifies CASSIDLWDRGRRGTDTQYF.

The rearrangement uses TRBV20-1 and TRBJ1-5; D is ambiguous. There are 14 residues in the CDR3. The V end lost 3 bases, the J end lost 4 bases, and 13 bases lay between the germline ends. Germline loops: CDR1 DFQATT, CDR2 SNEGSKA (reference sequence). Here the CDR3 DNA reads TGCAGTGCTAGTTTTGGATTGAGGAATCAGCCCCAGCATTTT. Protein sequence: CSASFGLRNQPQHF.

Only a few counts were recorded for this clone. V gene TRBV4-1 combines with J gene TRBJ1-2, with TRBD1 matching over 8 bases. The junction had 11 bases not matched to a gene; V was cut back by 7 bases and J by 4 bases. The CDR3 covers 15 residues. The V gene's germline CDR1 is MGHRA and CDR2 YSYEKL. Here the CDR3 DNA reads TGCGCCAGCACCTCGGTACAGGGGGTATTCTATGGCTACACCTTC. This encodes CASTSVQGVFYGYTF.

The CDR3 nucleotides are TGCGCCAGCAGCTTGGATTGGAGGGGAGGCCGCCAAGAGACCCAGTACTTC. It translates to CASSLDWRGGRQETQYF. This chain links TRBV5-1 with TRBJ2-5; D perhaps matches TRBD2 (6 bases). Trimming took 0 bases from V and 1 from J, leaving 16 bases between them. This CDR3 contains 17 residues. From germline, CDR1 is SGHRS and CDR2 YFSETQ.

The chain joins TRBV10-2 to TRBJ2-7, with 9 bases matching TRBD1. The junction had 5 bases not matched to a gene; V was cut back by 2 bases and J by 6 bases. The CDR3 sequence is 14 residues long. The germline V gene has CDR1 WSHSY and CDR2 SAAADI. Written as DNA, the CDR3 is TGCGCCAGCAGTGAGCCGGGACAGGGAGGCGAGCAGTACGTC. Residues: CASSEPGQGGEQYV.

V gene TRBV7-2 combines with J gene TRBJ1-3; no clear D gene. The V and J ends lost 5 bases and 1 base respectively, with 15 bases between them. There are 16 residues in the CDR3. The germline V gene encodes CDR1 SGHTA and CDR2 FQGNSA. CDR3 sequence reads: CASSPRLSSSGNTIYF. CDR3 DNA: TGTGCCAGCAGCCCTCGACTCTCTTCGTCTGGAAACACCATATATTTT.

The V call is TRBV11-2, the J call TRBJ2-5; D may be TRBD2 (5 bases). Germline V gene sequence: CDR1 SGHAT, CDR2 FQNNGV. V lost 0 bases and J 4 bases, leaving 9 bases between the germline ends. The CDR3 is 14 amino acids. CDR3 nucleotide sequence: TGTGCCAGCAGCTTAGACCTAGCTGGAGAGACCCAGTACTTC. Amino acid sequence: CASSLDLAGETQYF.

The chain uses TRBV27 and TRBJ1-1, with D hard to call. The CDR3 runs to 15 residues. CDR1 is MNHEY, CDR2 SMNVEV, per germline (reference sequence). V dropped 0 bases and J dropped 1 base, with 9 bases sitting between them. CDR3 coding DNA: TGTGCCAGCAGTTTATCCCCGAGTGGGAACACTGAAGCTTTCTTT. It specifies CASSLSPSGNTEAFF.

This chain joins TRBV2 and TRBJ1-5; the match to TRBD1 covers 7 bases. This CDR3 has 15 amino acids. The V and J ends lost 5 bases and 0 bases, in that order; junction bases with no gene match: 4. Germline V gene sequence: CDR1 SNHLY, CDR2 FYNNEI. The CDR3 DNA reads TGTGCCAGCAGTACCGGGACAGCTAGCAATCAGCCCCAGCATTTT. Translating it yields CASSTGTASNQPQHF.

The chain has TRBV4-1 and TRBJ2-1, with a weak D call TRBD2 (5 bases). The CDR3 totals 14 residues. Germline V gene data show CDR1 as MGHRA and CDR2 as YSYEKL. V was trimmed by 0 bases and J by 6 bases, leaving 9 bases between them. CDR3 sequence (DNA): TGCGCCAGCAGCCAAGAAAGGGAGACCAATGAGCAGTTCTTC. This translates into CASSQERETNEQFF.

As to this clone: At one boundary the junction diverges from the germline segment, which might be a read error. The CDR3 is CASSRQMNAEAFF. DNA for the CDR3: TGCGCCAGCAGCCGACAGATGAACGCTGAAGCTTTCTTT. The chain is built from TRBV5-1 and TRBJ1-1; a possible D gene is TRBD1 (5 bases). The CDR3 spans 13 residues. Looked up from germline, CDR1 is SGHRS and CDR2 is YFSETQ.

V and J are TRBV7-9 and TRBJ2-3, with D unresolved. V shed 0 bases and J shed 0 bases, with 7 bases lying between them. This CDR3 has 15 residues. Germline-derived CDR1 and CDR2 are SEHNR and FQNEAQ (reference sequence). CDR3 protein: CASSLAHSSTDTQYF. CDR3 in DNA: TGTGCCAGCAGCTTAGCGCACTCGAGCACAGATACGCAGTATTTT.

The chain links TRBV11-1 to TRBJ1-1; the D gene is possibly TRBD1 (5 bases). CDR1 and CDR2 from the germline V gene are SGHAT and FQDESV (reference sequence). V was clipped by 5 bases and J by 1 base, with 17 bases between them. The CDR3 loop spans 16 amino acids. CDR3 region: CASSLEGSNSNTEAFF. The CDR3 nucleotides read TGTGCCAGCAGCCTAGAGGGGTCCAATTCGAACACTGAAGCTTTCTTT.

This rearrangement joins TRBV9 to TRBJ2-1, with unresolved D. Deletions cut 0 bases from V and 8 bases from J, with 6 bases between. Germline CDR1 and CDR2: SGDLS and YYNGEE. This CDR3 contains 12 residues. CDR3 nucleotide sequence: TGTGCCAGCAGCGTAGTCGCGCATGAGCAGTTCTTC. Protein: CASSVVAHEQFF.